This T cell receptor beta chain originates from a study of T cells after yellow fever vaccination. TCRdb analysed the 5' RACE reads with MiXCR anew, one entry per CDR3 protein. The sample lists hundreds of thousands of distinct CDR3 sequences, about 12% occurring once. The CDR3 is made up of 14 amino acids. V lost 7 bases to trimming and J lost 2 bases; unmatched junction nucleotides: 8. This clonotype originated in a man aged 18-30 years who received the YFV17D yellow fever vaccine. The sample in question was CD4+ T cells sorted from PBMCs, obtained 15 days after the yellow fever booster vaccination. The chain has TRBV12-3 or TRBV12-4 and TRBJ2-7, with 7 bases that match TRBD2. CDR3 loop: CASKSLAVPYEQYF. The CDR3 DNA is TGTGCCAGCAAAAGCCTAGCGGTACCCTACGAGCAGTACTTC.